Shown below are 29 T cell receptor beta chains from a single sample sequenced in a study of blood T cell repertoires in COVID-19. The data were produced by immunoSEQ multiplex PCR, yet TCRdb's version contains in-frame clones alone and is incomplete. The sample carries around 300,000 clones, roughly 85% recorded once. Sequencing was carried out using PBMCs or T cells enriched from blood (not recorded which). The origin of the receptors is a woman aged 40 to 50 who had recovered from COVID-19.

This clone was seen a handful of times. The rearrangement joins TRBV9 to TRBJ2-3; a possible D gene is TRBD2 (6 bases). Germline CDR1 and CDR2: SGDLS and YYNGEE. The CDR3 has 16 amino acids. V gave up 2 bases and J gave up 2 bases, with 15 bases separating them. The CDR3 nucleotides are TGTGCCAGCAGCGTTGGGGGGACCCTTCTCACAGATACGCAGTATTTT. Protein: CASSVGGTLLTDTQYF.

This clone came up once. This CDR3 reads CASSLAYRELFF. The DNA of the CDR3 is TGTGCCAGCAGTTTAGCGTACAGGGAGCTGTTTTTT. This sequence joins TRBV12-3 or TRBV12-4 and TRBJ2-2; D gene ambiguous. The CDR3 is made up of 12 amino acids. Trimming removed 0 bases from V and 9 bases from J, with 5 bases in between.

CDR3 nucleotide sequence: TGTGCCAGCAGCTCTCCCGGGGACAGAGCTAACTATGGCTACACCTTC. Translation: CASSSPGDRANYGYTF. The chain uses TRBV9 and TRBJ1-2; TRBD1 matches at 7 bases. The CDR3 loop spans 16 amino acids. Germline V CDR1 and CDR2: SGDLS, YYNGEE. V lost 4 bases, J lost 0 bases, and 9 bases stayed unmatched.

V is TRBV7-9 and J is TRBJ2-7, with TRBD2 as a possible D gene (6 bases). The CDR3 loop spans 14 amino acids. V was pared by 1 base and J by 6 bases, with 13 bases between. In germline, CDR1 is SEHNR, CDR2 FQNEAQ (reference sequence). The CDR3 sequence: CASSLGRLGPEQYF. In DNA form, the CDR3 reads TGTGCCAGCAGCTTAGGACGACTAGGTCCCGAGCAGTACTTC.

The chain is built from TRBV28 and TRBJ2-3, with D tentatively TRBD1 (5 bases). Germline values: CDR1 MDHEN, CDR2 SYDVKM. This CDR3 has 16 residues. Trimming stripped 5 bases from V and 10 bases from J, with 25 bases between. The CDR3 bases are TGTGCCAGCAGTCCCCACCGCCCGCCGGAAGAAGGGGCGCAGTATTTT. It specifies CASSPHRPPEEGAQYF. The full variable domain, its missing parts supplied by reference TRBV28 and TRBJ2-3, is DVKVTQSSRYLVKRTGEKVFLECVQDMDHENMFWYRQDPGLGLRLIYFSYDVKMKEKGDIPEGYSVSREKKERFSLILESASTNQTSMYLCASSPHRPPEEGAQYFGPGTRLTVL.

This chain connects TRBV11-3 to TRBJ2-5, with a tentative D call TRBD2 (7 bases). V gave up 5 bases and J gave up 0 bases, with 13 bases separating them. The CDR3 runs to 15 residues. CDR1 and CDR2 from the germline V gene are SGHNT and YENEEA. This CDR3 is CASSVGGGYQETQYF. The CDR3 nucleotides are TGTGCCAGCAGCGTGGGAGGGGGGTACCAAGAGACCCAGTACTTC.

The chain carries TRBV5-1 and TRBJ2-1; 8 nucleotides agree with TRBD2. Germline CDR1 SGHRS, CDR2 YFSETQ. The J segment lost 7 bases and the V segment lost 0 bases, leaving 0 bases of the junction unmatched. The length of the CDR3 is 13 residues. The CDR3 reads CASSLGGRNEQFF. CDR3 coding DNA: TGCGCCAGCAGCTTGGGCGGGAGGAATGAGCAGTTCTTC.

V is TRBV7-9 and J is TRBJ2-3, with TRBD1 identical over 7 bases. Per the germline V gene, CDR1 is SEHNR and CDR2 is FQNEAQ (reference sequence). CDR3 size: 14 residues. The V and J ends lost 6 bases and 2 bases, in that order; junction bases with no gene match: 5. The CDR3 loop is CASSRDSNTDTQYF. CDR3 nucleotide sequence: TGTGCCAGCAGTAGGGACAGTAACACAGATACGCAGTATTTT.

The chain carries TRBV3-1 (or the pseudogene TRBV3-2) and TRBJ2-3; 13 nucleotides match TRBD2. CDR3 length: 16 residues. CDR1 and CDR2 from the germline V gene are LGHDT and YNNKEL (reference sequence). J gave up 4 bases and V 5 bases, and 6 bases lay outside the gene matches. This chain's CDR3 is CASSSTSGRASDTQYF. DNA of the CDR3: TGTGCCAGCAGCTCTACTAGCGGGAGGGCCTCAGATACGCAGTATTTT.

CDR3 nucleotides: TGTGCCAGCAGCGCGACAGAGCCTAACTATGGCTACACCTTC. It yields the protein CASSATEPNYGYTF. The V gene is TRBV9, the J gene TRBJ1-2; D possibly corresponds to TRBD1 (5 bases). The CDR3 sequence is 14 residues long. Germline assignment: CDR1 SGDLS and CDR2 YYNGEE. V was cut by 3 bases and J by 0 bases, with 9 bases left in between.

The V gene is TRBV3-1 (or the pseudogene TRBV3-2), the J gene TRBJ2-7, with TRBD2 as a possible D gene (5 bases). In germline, CDR1 is LGHDT, CDR2 YNNKEL (reference sequence). The CDR3 consists of 16 residues. The germline V and J ends were trimmed by 0 bases and 2 bases, with 14 bases remaining between them. The CDR3 DNA is TGTGCCAGCAGCCAAGATGTAAACGCGGGTACCTACGAGCAGTACTTC. Amino acid sequence: CASSQDVNAGTYEQYF.

The chain joins TRBV25-1 to TRBJ2-7; 9 bases fit TRBD1. V lost 5 bases and J lost 3; bases outside the gene matches: 11. CDR1 MGHDK and CDR2 SYGVNS come from the germline V gene. This CDR3 contains 16 residues. This chain's CDR3 is CASSPDRGSGNYEQYF. CDR3 nucleotides: TGTGCCAGCAGTCCAGACAGGGGGTCGGGGAACTACGAGCAGTACTTC.

The chain combines TRBV28 with TRBJ1-2; TRBD1 matches at 7 bases. The CDR3 spans 15 residues. Trimming at V came to 10 bases and at J to 1 base, leaving 12 bases not matched to a gene. Germline V lookup: CDR1 MDHEN, CDR2 SYDVKM. The CDR3 DNA reads as TGTGCCACCTCTATCGGGACAGTCGATAACTATGGCTACACCTTC. As protein: CATSIGTVDNYGYTF.

The rearrangement links TRBV7-9 to TRBJ2-1, with 8 bases fitting TRBD2. The germline gives CDR1 SEHNR, CDR2 FQNEAQ (reference sequence). J gave up 7 bases and V 5 bases, and 16 bases lay outside the gene matches. This CDR3 comprises 17 residues. The CDR3 region has the DNA TGTGCCAGCAGCCATCCTCAGCGGGAGCCGCGAGGTAATGAGCAGTTCTTC. Amino acids: CASSHPQREPRGNEQFF.

The rearrangement joins TRBV11-1 to TRBJ1-4; 8 nucleotides align to TRBD1. The junction had 9 bases not matched to a gene; V was cut back by 6 bases and J by 6 bases. Germline CDR1 and CDR2: SGHAT and FQDESV (reference sequence). There are 15 residues in the CDR3. The CDR3 reads CASRSDRGGDEKLFF. CDR3 nucleotides: TGTGCCAGCAGATCTGACAGGGGCGGTGATGAAAAACTGTTTTTT.

This chain joins TRBV27 and TRBJ2-1, with a possible D match to TRBD2 (5 bases). The length of the CDR3 is 13 residues. Germline V gene sequence: CDR1 MNHEY, CDR2 SMNVEV (reference sequence). The germline V and J ends were trimmed by 4 bases and 9 bases, with 13 bases remaining between them. The CDR3 sequence is CASSSFGVGEQFF. CDR3 nucleotides: TGTGCCAGCAGTTCCTTCGGGGTGGGTGAGCAGTTCTTC.

This clone has just one count. The chain is built from TRBV7-8 and TRBJ2-4, with D possibly being TRBD1 (6 bases). The CDR3 length is 15 residues. The V gene lost 4 bases and the J gene lost 6 bases, with 16 bases spanning the gap. CDR1 SGHVS and CDR2 FQNEAQ come from the germline V gene. The CDR3 loop is CASSSPTGSGNIQYF. CDR3 bases: TGTGCCAGCAGCTCACCGACAGGTTCGGGAAACATTCAGTACTTC.

This chain joins TRBV18 and TRBJ1-1; 7 bases map to TRBD1. CDR3 size: 13 residues. In germline, CDR1 is KGHSH, CDR2 LQKENI. After removal of 6 bases from V and 1 base from J, the junction contained 2 bases not matched to a gene. The CDR3 nucleotides read TGTGCCAGCTCCAGGGGGGAGAACACTGAAGCTTTCTTT. Translation gives CASSRGENTEAFF. The full variable domain, its missing parts supplied by reference TRBV18 and TRBJ1-1, is NAGVMQNPRHLVRRRGQEARLRCSPMKGHSHVYWYRQLPEEGLKFMVYLQKENIIDESGMPKERFSAEFPKEGPSILRIQQVVRGDSAAYFCASSRGENTEAFFGQGTRLTVV.

This clone was detected only a few times. The chain links TRBV27 to TRBJ2-1; TRBD2 aligns across 13 bases. CDR3 length: 16 residues. Germline V gives CDR1 MNHEY, CDR2 SMNVEV (reference sequence). V was pared by 5 bases and J by 6 bases, with 7 bases of the junction left unmatched. The CDR3 sequence is CASSTLAGGVGNEQFF. The CDR3 nucleotides read TGTGCCAGCAGTACACTAGCGGGAGGGGTAGGCAATGAGCAGTTCTTC.

The CDR3 here is CASSIQQGAYEQYF. Written as DNA, the CDR3 is TGTGCCAGTAGTATCCAACAGGGGGCTTACGAGCAGTACTTC. J is TRBJ2-7 and V is TRBV19; 9 nucleotides line up with TRBD1. J was trimmed by 4 bases and V by 3 bases; bases with no gene match: 4. The CDR3 is 14 residues long. Germline V gene data show CDR1 as LNHDA and CDR2 as SQIVND (reference sequence). The entire variable domain, with the rest obtained from reference TRBV19 and TRBJ2-7, is as follows: DGGITQSPKYLFRKEGQNVTLSCEQNLNHDAMYWYRQDPGQGLRLIYYSQIVNDFQKGDIAEGYSVSREKKESFPLTVTSAQKNPTAFYLCASSIQQGAYEQYFGPGTRLTVT.

The genes are TRBV5-1 and TRBJ2-7, with TRBD1 matching over 9 bases. This CDR3 spans 12 amino acids. The trim removed 0 bases at V and 9 bases at J, leaving 1 base unmatched. CDR1 and CDR2 (germline): SGHRS, YFSETQ. The CDR3 DNA follows: TGCGCCAGCAGCTTGGACAGGGGGCTGCAGTACTTC. Amino acids: CASSLDRGLQYF.

The chain recombines TRBV2 with TRBJ1-4; no definite D call. The V gene's germline CDR1 is SNHLY and CDR2 FYNNEI. V was shortened by 4 bases and J by 6 bases, with 12 bases between the two germline ends. The CDR3 extends over 14 amino acids. CDR3 coding DNA: TGTGCCAGCAGTGTGGGAGAGTACGATGAAAAACTGTTTTTT. It yields the protein CASSVGEYDEKLFF.

In regard to this clone: Other DNA sequences from this sample encode an identical CDR3 as well. The rearrangement links TRBV28 to TRBJ2-3; no reliable D call. V was shortened by 2 bases and J by 0 bases, with 6 bases between the two germline ends. There are 14 residues in the CDR3. In germline, CDR1 is MDHEN, CDR2 SYDVKM. The chain's CDR3 is CASSLAASTDTQYF. CDR3 nucleotides: TGTGCCAGCAGTTTAGCGGCTAGCACAGATACGCAGTATTTT.

The J gene is TRBJ1-1, the V gene TRBV18, with D possibly being TRBD1 (6 bases). The CDR3 is 13 amino acids. Trimming took 5 bases from V and 1 from J, leaving 8 bases between them. Germline CDR1 reads KGHSH; CDR2 reads LQKENI. The CDR3 loop is CASSSDRNTEAFF. As DNA, the CDR3 is TGTGCCAGCTCATCGGACAGGAACACTGAAGCTTTCTTT.

This chain uses TRBV11-3 with TRBJ2-3; 8 bases line up with TRBD2. The CDR3 runs 18 residues. The V segment lost 1 base and the J segment 4 bases; nucleotides outside the gene matches: 13. CDR1 and CDR2 (germline): SGHNT, YENEEA. This CDR3 reads CASSLAIMWGLGSDTQYF. CDR3 nucleotides: TGTGCCAGCAGCTTAGCAATAATGTGGGGACTAGGATCAGATACGCAGTATTTT.

The genes are TRBV6-5 and TRBJ1-2, with D possibly TRBD1 on 6 matching bases. Trimming stripped 7 bases from V and 4 bases from J, with 16 bases between. CDR1 and CDR2 (germline): MNHEY, SVGAGI. This CDR3 has 14 residues. The CDR3, as DNA: TGTGCCAGCAACACCCAGGGGACGACCTATGGCTACACCTTC. Translation: CASNTQGTTYGYTF.

The gene calls are TRBV10-3 and TRBJ2-3, with 10 bases that match TRBD1. The CDR3 extends over 14 amino acids. The V and J ends lost 10 bases and 3 bases, in that order; junction bases with no gene match: 7. Germline V lookup: CDR1 ENHRY, CDR2 SYGVKD. The CDR3 coding sequence is TGTGCCACAAGGCCGGGACAGGGGACAGATACGCAGTATTTT. Translated: CATRPGQGTDTQYF.

The chain carries TRBV9 and TRBJ2-1, with 14 bases lining up with TRBD2. CDR1 and CDR2 from the germline V gene are SGDLS and YYNGEE. This CDR3 is 15 amino acids long. With V trimmed by 3 bases and J by 8 bases, 4 bases remained unmatched. The DNA for the CDR3 is TGTGCCAGCAGCGCCAGGGGACTAGCGGGAGATGAGCAGTTCTTC. Its translation is CASSARGLAGDEQFF.

This clone has just one count. The chain employs TRBV27 and TRBJ1-2, with TRBD1 matching 8 bases. Germline-derived CDR1 and CDR2 are MNHEY and SMNVEV (reference sequence). Unmatched junction bases numbered 11, after V lost 4 bases and J lost 1 base. CDR3 size: 17 residues. CDR3 in amino acids: CASSSHRQGRVNYGYTF. CDR3 coding DNA: TGTGCCAGCAGTTCTCACCGACAGGGGAGGGTTAACTATGGCTACACCTTC.